Listed below are T cell receptor beta chains from one sample, sequenced in a study of T cell changes during pregnancy in multiple sclerosis. Clones were sequenced by immunoSEQ multiplex PCR, and TCRdb holds only the in-frame ones, with some missing. The sample lists approximately 31,000 clones, 90% seen once, with around 4.1% in the top ten. Here the sequenced sample was CD8+ T cells from peripheral blood mononuclear cells, taken in the second trimester of pregnancy. The origin of the receptors is a female donor with multiple sclerosis, enrolled in a pregnancy study. CDR3s include the opening cysteine and the closing phenylalanine or tryptophan. Fields, in order: J gene, V gene, D gene, clone size, CDR3 protein, CDR3 DNA. A D gene is named only where the DNA matches it firmly. A clone size is listed for some rows: how often the clone was seen (once, few, many), or a class if it is expanded.

J: TRBJ2-7
V: TRBV19
D: NA
size: NA
CDR3: CASSMDSWSSYEQYF
DNA: TGTGCCAGTAGTATGGACTCGTGGAGCTCCTACGAGCAGTACTTC

J: TRBJ2-7
V: TRBV5-5
D: NA
size: once
CDR3: CASSFRGSWYEQYF
DNA: TGTGCCAGCAGCTTCCGGGGGAGTTGGTACGAGCAGTACTTC

J: TRBJ1-1
V: TRBV2
D: NA
size: NA
CDR3: CASRTLSGDGTEAFF
DNA: TGTGCCAGCAGAACCTTATCGGGGGACGGCACTGAAGCTTTCTTT

J: TRBJ2-7
V: TRBV4-1
D: TRBD2
size: NA
CDR3: CASSSLARYEQYF
DNA: TGCGCCAGCAGCTCACTAGCGAGGTACGAGCAGTACTTC

J: TRBJ1-1
V: TRBV9
D: TRBD1
size: NA
CDR3: CASSDQDRGRTEAFF
DNA: TGTGCCAGCAGCGACCAGGACAGGGGACGGACTGAAGCTTTCTTT

J: TRBJ2-7
V: TRBV7-7
D: NA
size: once
CDR3: CASSRTAQGLHEQYF
DNA: TGTGCCAGCAGCCGAACAGCCCAGGGGCTCCACGAGCAGTACTTC

J: TRBJ1-1
V: TRBV7-3
D: NA
size: NA
CDR3: CASSLTRKYTEAFF
DNA: TGTGCCAGCAGCTTAACCAGAAAATACACTGAAGCTTTCTTT

J: TRBJ1-1
V: TRBV19
D: TRBD1
size: NA
CDR3: CASSIGQGNTEAFF
DNA: TGTGCCAGTAGTATTGGACAGGGGAACACTGAAGCTTTCTTT

J: TRBJ2-5
V: TRBV11-2
D: TRBD1
size: NA
CDR3: CASSKVRTGVETQYF
DNA: TGTGCCAGCAGCAAAGTCCGGACAGGGGTTGAGACCCAGTACTTC

J: TRBJ1-1
V: TRBV5-1
D: TRBD1
size: NA
CDR3: CASSPGTGGETEAFF
DNA: TGCGCCAGCAGCCCCGGGACAGGAGGGGAGACTGAAGCTTTCTTT

J: TRBJ2-7
V: TRBV4-1
D: NA
size: NA
CDR3: CASTLSLQGGEQYF
DNA: TGCGCCAGCACCTTGTCCCTCCAGGGAGGCGAGCAGTACTTC

J: TRBJ1-2
V: TRBV6-4
D: NA
size: NA
CDR3: CASSEDPLPGGYGYTF
DNA: TGTGCCAGCAGTGAAGACCCTCTCCCGGGGGGCTATGGCTACACCTTC

J: TRBJ2-1
V: TRBV7-6
D: NA
size: NA
CDR3: CASSPTDNEQFF
DNA: TGTGCCAGCAGCCCCACAGACAATGAGCAGTTCTTC

J: TRBJ2-1
V: TRBV4-1
D: TRBD2
size: many
CDR3: CASSPGLDNEQFF
DNA: TGCGCCAGCAGCCCGGGACTAGACAATGAGCAGTTCTTC

J: TRBJ2-4
V: TRBV28
D: TRBD1
size: NA
CDR3: CASSMLLTGSDIVTKNIQYF
DNA: TGTGCCAGCAGTATGCTACTGACAGGGTCAGATATCGTGACCAAAAACATTCAGTACTTC

J: TRBJ2-3
V: TRBV7-2
D: TRBD2
size: NA
CDR3: CASSLPGAGSGRRTDTQYF
DNA: TGTGCCAGCAGCCTACCAGGAGCGGGGAGCGGGAGGCGCACAGATACGCAGTATTTT

J: TRBJ2-1
V: TRBV6-4
D: TRBD2
size: NA
CDR3: CASSDSAGAYNEQFF
DNA: TGTGCCAGCAGTGACTCTGCGGGGGCCTACAATGAGCAGTTCTTC